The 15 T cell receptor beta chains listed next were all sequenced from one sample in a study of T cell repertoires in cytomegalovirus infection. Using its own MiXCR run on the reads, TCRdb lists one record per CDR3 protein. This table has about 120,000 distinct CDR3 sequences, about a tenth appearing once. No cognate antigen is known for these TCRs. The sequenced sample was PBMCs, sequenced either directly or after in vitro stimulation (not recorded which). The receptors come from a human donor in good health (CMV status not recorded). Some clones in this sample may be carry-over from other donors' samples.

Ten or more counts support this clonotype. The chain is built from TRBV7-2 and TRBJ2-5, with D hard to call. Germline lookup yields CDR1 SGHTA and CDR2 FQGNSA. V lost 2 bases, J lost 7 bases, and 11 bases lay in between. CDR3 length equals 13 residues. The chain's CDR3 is CASSLHVRRTQYF. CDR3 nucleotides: TGTGCCAGCAGCTTACACGTTCGGCGGACCCAGTACTTC.

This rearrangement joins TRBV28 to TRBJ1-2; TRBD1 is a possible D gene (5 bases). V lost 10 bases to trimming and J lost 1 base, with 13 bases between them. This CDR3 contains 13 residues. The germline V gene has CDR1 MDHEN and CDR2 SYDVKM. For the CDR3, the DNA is TGTGCCACCCCGACAGAACATAACTATGGCTACACCTTC. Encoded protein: CATPTEHNYGYTF.

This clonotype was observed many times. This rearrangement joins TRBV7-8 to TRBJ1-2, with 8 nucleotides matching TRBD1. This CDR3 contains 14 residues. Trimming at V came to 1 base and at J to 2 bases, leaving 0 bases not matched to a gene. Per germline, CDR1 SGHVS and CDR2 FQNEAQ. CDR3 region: CASSLGTGNYGYTF. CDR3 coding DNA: TGTGCCAGCAGCTTAGGGACAGGGAACTATGGCTACACCTTC. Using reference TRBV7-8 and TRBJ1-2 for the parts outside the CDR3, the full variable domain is GAGVSQSPRYKVAKRGQDVALRCDPISGHVSLFWYQQALGQGPEFLTYFQNEAQLDKSGLPSDRFFAERPEGSVSTLKIQRTQQEDSAVYLCASSLGTGNYGYTFGSGTRLTVV.

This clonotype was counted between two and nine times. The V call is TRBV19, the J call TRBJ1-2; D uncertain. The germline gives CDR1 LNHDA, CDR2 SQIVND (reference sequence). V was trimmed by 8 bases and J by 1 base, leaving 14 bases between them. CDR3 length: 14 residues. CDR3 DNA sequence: TGTGCCAGTTCTACTAGCAGCGTTAACTATGGCTACACCTTC. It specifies CASSTSSVNYGYTF.

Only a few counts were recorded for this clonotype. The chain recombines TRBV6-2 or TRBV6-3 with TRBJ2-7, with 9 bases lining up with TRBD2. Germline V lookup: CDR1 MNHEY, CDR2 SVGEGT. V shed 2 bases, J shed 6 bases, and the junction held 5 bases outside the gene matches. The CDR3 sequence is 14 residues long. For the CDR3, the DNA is TGTGCCAGCAGTTACGGGACTAGCTCCATCGAGCAGTACGTC. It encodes CASSYGTSSIEQYV.

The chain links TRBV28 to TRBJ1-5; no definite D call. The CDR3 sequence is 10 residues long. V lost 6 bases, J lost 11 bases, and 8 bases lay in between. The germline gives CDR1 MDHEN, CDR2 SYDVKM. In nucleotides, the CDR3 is TGTGCCAGCAGCCAGAATTCCCAGCATTTT. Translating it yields CASSQNSQHF.

As DNA, the CDR3 is TGTGCCAGCAGCCAAGGACAGGGGAGGTCTGAAGCTTTCTTT. Encoded protein: CASSQGQGRSEAFF. The rearrangement links TRBV5-5 to TRBJ1-1; 9 bases agree with TRBD1. The CDR3 runs 14 residues. The V gene's germline CDR1 is SGHKS and CDR2 YYEKEE (reference sequence). Losses at the gene ends were 4 bases for V and 6 bases for J; bases not matched to a gene: 7.

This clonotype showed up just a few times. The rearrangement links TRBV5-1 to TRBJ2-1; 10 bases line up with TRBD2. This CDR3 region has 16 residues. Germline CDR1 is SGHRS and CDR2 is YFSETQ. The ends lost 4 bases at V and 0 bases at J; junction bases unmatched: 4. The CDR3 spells CASSPPSGGSYNEQFF. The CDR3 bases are TGCGCCAGCAGCCCCCCTAGCGGGGGCTCCTACAATGAGCAGTTCTTC.

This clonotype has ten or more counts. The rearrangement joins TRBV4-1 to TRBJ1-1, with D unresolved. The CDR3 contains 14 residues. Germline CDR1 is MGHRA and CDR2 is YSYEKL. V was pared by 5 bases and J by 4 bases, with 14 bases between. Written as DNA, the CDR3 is TGCGCCAGCAGCACCGAGGTCCGGAGCACTGAAGCTTTCTTT. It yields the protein CASSTEVRSTEAFF.

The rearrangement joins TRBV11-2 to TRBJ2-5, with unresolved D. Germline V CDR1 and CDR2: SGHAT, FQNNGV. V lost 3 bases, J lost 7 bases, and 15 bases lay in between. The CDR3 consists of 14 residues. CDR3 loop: CASSLNRPSLTQYF. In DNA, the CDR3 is TGTGCCAGCAGCTTGAATCGCCCGAGCCTGACCCAGTACTTC.

This CDR3 reads CSVAHSVQANTEAFF. CDR3 in DNA: TGCAGCGTTGCCCATTCGGTGCAGGCGAACACTGAAGCTTTCTTT. The chain links TRBV29-1 to TRBJ1-1; D not certain. The V end was cut by 4 bases, the J end by 1 base, with 16 bases between. Germline CDR1 is SQVTM and CDR2 is ANQGSEA. CDR3 length: 15 residues.

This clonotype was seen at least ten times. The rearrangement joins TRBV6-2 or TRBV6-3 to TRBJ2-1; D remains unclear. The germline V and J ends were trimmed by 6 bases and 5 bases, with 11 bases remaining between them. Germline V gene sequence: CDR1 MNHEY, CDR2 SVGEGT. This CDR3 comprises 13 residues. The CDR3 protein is CASSGQVDNEQFF. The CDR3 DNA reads TGTGCCAGCAGCGGGCAGGTCGACAATGAGCAGTTCTTC.

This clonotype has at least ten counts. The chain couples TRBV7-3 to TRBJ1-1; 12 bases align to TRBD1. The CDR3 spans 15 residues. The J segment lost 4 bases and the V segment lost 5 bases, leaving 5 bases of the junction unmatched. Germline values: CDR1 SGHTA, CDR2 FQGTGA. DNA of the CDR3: TGTGCCAGCAGCGGGACAGGGGGCCTTGGCACTGAAGCTTTCTTT. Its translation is CASSGTGGLGTEAFF.

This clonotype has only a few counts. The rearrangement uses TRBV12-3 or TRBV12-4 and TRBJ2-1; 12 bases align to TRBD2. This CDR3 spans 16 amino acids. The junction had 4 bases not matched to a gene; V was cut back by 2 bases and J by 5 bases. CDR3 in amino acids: CASSLRTSGANNEQFF. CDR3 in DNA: TGTGCCAGCAGTTTAAGGACTAGCGGGGCTAACAATGAGCAGTTCTTC.

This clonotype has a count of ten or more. The CDR3 DNA follows: TGTGCCAGCAGGCTGGCCGGGTGGGGCCCCAATCAGCCCCAGCATTTT. It specifies CASRLAGWGPNQPQHF. This chain links TRBV28 with TRBJ1-5; D may be TRBD1 (5 bases). The germline CDR1 and CDR2 sequences are MDHEN and SYDVKM. The CDR3 contains 16 residues. V was shortened by 6 bases and J by 3 bases, with 18 bases between the two germline ends.